What follows are 26 T cell receptor beta chains derived from one specimen sequenced in a study of blood T cell repertoires in COVID-19. Data came from immunoSEQ multiplex PCR; TCRdb stores just in-frame clones and leaves some out. Here the sample spans tens of thousands of clones, 65% to 90% being singletons. Sequencing was carried out using peripheral blood. All receptors derive from a man between 65 and 79 years old with active COVID-19.

This clone was observed a handful of times. The chain carries TRBV5-4 and TRBJ2-7; tentatively, D is TRBD2 (6 bases). CDR3 length: 16 residues. Looked up from germline, CDR1 is SGHNT and CDR2 is YYREEE (reference sequence). V lost 5 bases and J lost 1, with 19 bases in between. The CDR3: CASSDEGAGRSYEQYF. The CDR3, as DNA: TGTGCCAGCAGTGATGAAGGGGCAGGGAGGTCCTACGAGCAGTACTTC. The variable domain in full, with the rest retrieved from reference TRBV5-4 and TRBJ2-7, is ETGVTQSPTHLIKTRGQQVTLRCSSQSGHNTVSWYQQALGQGPQFIFQYYREEENGRGNFPPRFSGLQFPNYSSELNVNALELDDSALYLCASSDEGAGRSYEQYFGPGTRLTVT.

This clone was seen a few times. V gene TRBV29-1 combines with J gene TRBJ1-4; D is unresolved. The V end lost 4 bases, the J end lost 7 bases, and 16 bases lay between the germline ends. The CDR3 covers 14 residues. Germline loops: CDR1 SQVTM, CDR2 ANQGSEA. In DNA, the CDR3 is TGCAGCGTTGGATCGGAACGGAGGAGTGAAAAACTGTTTTTT. Translated: CSVGSERRSEKLFF.

The gene calls are TRBV5-1 and TRBJ2-3, with 10 bases fitting TRBD1. Germline CDR1 and CDR2: SGHRS and YFSETQ. Trimming removed 1 base from V and 1 base from J; junction bases left unmatched: 3. CDR3 length equals 16 residues. The CDR3 sequence: CASSLSGTGGTDTQYF. The CDR3 DNA reads as TGCGCCAGCAGCTTGAGTGGGACAGGGGGCACAGATACGCAGTATTTT. Full variable domain (outside the CDR3, taken from reference TRBV5-1 and TRBJ2-3): KAGVTQTPRYLIKTRGQQVTLSCSPISGHRSVSWYQQTPGQGLQFLFEYFSETQRNKGNFPGRFSGRQFSNSRSEMNVSTLELGDSALYLCASSLSGTGGTDTQYFGPGTRLTVL.

The genes are TRBV18 and TRBJ2-1; 8 bases match TRBD2. Per the germline V gene, CDR1 is KGHSH and CDR2 is LQKENI. CDR3 length: 16 amino acids. V was pared by 2 bases and J by 9 bases, with 12 bases of the junction left unmatched. The CDR3 here is CASSPFATGGPGEQFF. In DNA form, the CDR3 reads TGTGCCAGCTCACCATTCGCTACGGGAGGGCCCGGTGAGCAGTTCTTC.

CDR3 nucleotide sequence: TGTGCCAGCAGCTTCGGGACACGAACAGGGAATGAGCAGTTCTTC. Translation: CASSFGTRTGNEQFF. The chain carries TRBV5-5 and TRBJ2-1, with a possible D match to TRBD1 (6 bases). The length of the CDR3 is 15 residues. V shed 2 bases and J shed 7 bases, with 16 bases lying between them. Germline V gives CDR1 SGHKS, CDR2 YYEKEE (reference sequence).

This clone was seen repeatedly, ten times or more. The rearrangement links TRBV7-9 to TRBJ1-5, with D possibly being TRBD1 (6 bases). CDR1 SEHNR and CDR2 FQNEAQ come from the germline V gene (reference sequence). This CDR3 is built from 15 residues. Trimming cost V 6 bases and J 4 bases, with 16 bases left between them. The CDR3 loop is CASSPALTGNQPQHF. CDR3 DNA sequence: TGTGCCAGCAGTCCCGCCCTAACAGGGAATCAGCCCCAGCATTTT.

By share, this clone ranks as medium-sized (0.01 to 0.1%). CDR3 loop: CASRTGTGELFF. The CDR3 DNA reads TGTGCCAGCAGAACGGGCACCGGGGAGCTGTTTTTT. The J gene is TRBJ2-2, the V gene TRBV6-5; unclear D gene. The CDR3 loop spans 12 amino acids. V was trimmed by 6 bases and J by 4 bases, leaving 6 bases between them. Germline-derived CDR1 and CDR2 are MNHEY and SVGAGI.

The chain employs TRBV6-5 and TRBJ2-7, with 7 bases fitting TRBD1. The CDR3 covers 12 residues. The V segment lost 10 bases and the J segment 4 bases; nucleotides outside the gene matches: 7. The V gene's germline CDR1 is MNHEY and CDR2 SVGAGI. The CDR3 protein is CAIRTGQYEQYF. In DNA, the CDR3 is TGTGCCATACGGACAGGCCAATACGAGCAGTACTTC.

V usage is TRBV7-8 and J usage is TRBJ2-5; TRBD1 might be the D (6 bases). CDR1 is SGHVS, CDR2 FQNEAQ, per germline. There are 14 residues in the CDR3. V lost 5 bases to trimming and J lost 5 bases, with 15 bases between them. The CDR3 DNA reads as TGTGCCAGCAGCATAGAACAGGGCCGGGAGACCCAGTACTTC. It specifies CASSIEQGRETQYF.

The CDR3 sequence is CASSLVRGRLGRETQYF. CDR3 in DNA: TGTGCCAGCAGCTTGGTCCGGGGGAGGTTGGGTCGAGAGACCCAGTACTTC. The chain combines TRBV5-4 with TRBJ2-5; a possible D gene is TRBD2 (6 bases). Between the trimmed V and J ends, which lost 0 bases and 4 bases, there was a span of 19 bases. The CDR3 is 17 residues long. Germline values: CDR1 SGHNT, CDR2 YYREEE (reference sequence).

The rearrangement links TRBV5-4 to TRBJ1-6, with D possibly matching TRBD1 (5 bases). CDR1 is SGHNT and CDR2 is YYREEE in the germline V gene (reference sequence). V was cut by 3 bases and J by 6 bases, with 13 bases left in between. This CDR3 is 15 amino acids long. CDR3 sequence: CASSSGALGNSPLHF. DNA for the CDR3: TGTGCCAGCAGCTCTGGGGCTCTTGGTAATTCACCCCTCCACTTT.

The chain combines TRBV2 with TRBJ1-4; a weak D match, TRBD1 (5 bases). The CDR3 spans 14 residues. Per the germline V gene, CDR1 is SNHLY and CDR2 is FYNNEI. Trimming took off 6 bases at V and 6 bases at J, with 14 bases between the two ends. For the CDR3, the DNA is TGTGCCAGCAGGCCCGGGGGGTCCGATGAAAAACTGTTTTTT. Translated, it gives CASRPGGSDEKLFF. The full variable domain, rest sourced from reference TRBV2 and TRBJ1-4, is EPEVTQTPSHQVTQMGQEVILRCVPISNHLYFYWYRQILGQKVEFLVSFYNNEISEKSEIFDDQFSVERPDGSNFTLKIRSTKLEDSAMYFCASRPGGSDEKLFFGSGTQLSVL.

This chain links TRBV24-1 with TRBJ2-3, with 11 nucleotides matching TRBD1. J lost 5 bases, V lost 7 bases, and 4 bases had no gene match. There are 14 residues in the CDR3. CDR1 KGHDR and CDR2 SFDVKD come from the germline V gene. CDR3 amino acids: CATSRTGGGDTQYF. Here the CDR3 DNA reads TGTGCCACCAGCCGGACAGGGGGCGGAGATACGCAGTATTTT.

The J gene is TRBJ2-1, the V gene TRBV11-2, with TRBD2 identical over 12 bases. Germline V gene lookup returns CDR1 SGHAT and CDR2 FQNNGV. This CDR3 region has 15 residues. J gave up 7 bases and V 2 bases, and 3 bases lay outside the gene matches. The CDR3, as DNA: TGTGCCAGCAGCTTAATAACTAGCGGGGGGAATGAGCAGTTCTTC. Its translation: CASSLITSGGNEQFF.

This clone has only a few counts. The V call is TRBV19, the J call TRBJ1-5; D is possibly TRBD1 (5 bases). Germline loops: CDR1 LNHDA, CDR2 SQIVND (reference sequence). There are 17 residues in the CDR3. V shed 2 bases and J shed 0 bases, with 14 bases lying between them. CDR3 loop: CASSITGGAYSNQPQHF. In nucleotides, the CDR3 is TGTGCCAGTAGTATAACGGGGGGTGCGTATAGCAATCAGCCCCAGCATTTT.

This clone is a singleton in its sample. This chain connects TRBV7-6 to TRBJ2-3, with 8 bases aligning to TRBD2. This CDR3 region has 17 residues. Germline CDR1 SGHVS, CDR2 FNYEAQ. Germline trimming cut 2 bases from V and 1 base from J; bases unmatched to any gene: 8. The CDR3 DNA reads TGTGCCAGCAGCTTATCAGTAGCGGGGTTCGGCACAGATACGCAGTATTTT. This sequence encodes CASSLSVAGFGTDTQYF. Full variable domain (remainder filled in from reference TRBV7-6 and TRBJ2-3): GAGVSQSPRYKVTKRGQDVALRCDPISGHVSLYWYRQALGQGPEFLTYFNYEAQQDKSGLPNDRFSAERPEGSISTLTIQRTEQRDSAMYRCASSLSVAGFGTDTQYFGPGTRLTVL.

The chain employs TRBV9 and TRBJ2-7; D is possibly TRBD2 (5 bases). The V end was cut by 0 bases, the J end by 6 bases, with 10 bases between. The CDR3 sequence is 13 residues long. Germline V CDR1 and CDR2: SGDLS, YYNGEE. The chain's CDR3 is CASSVAGYGEQYF. CDR3 nucleotide sequence: TGTGCCAGCAGCGTAGCGGGGTATGGCGAGCAGTACTTC.

The V and J genes are TRBV28 and TRBJ2-1; D uncertain. Germline-derived CDR1 and CDR2 are MDHEN and SYDVKM. This CDR3 comprises 15 residues. The V end was cut by 5 bases, the J end by 3 bases, with 14 bases between. CDR3: CASSTYAPNYNEQFF. For the CDR3, the DNA is TGTGCCAGCAGTACCTACGCCCCAAACTACAATGAGCAGTTCTTC.

V and J are TRBV5-1 and TRBJ2-2; 8 bases are a match to TRBD1. J was trimmed by 3 bases and V by 4 bases; bases with no gene match: 8. Per the germline V gene, CDR1 is SGHRS and CDR2 is YFSETQ. The CDR3 is made up of 16 amino acids. The CDR3 DNA is TGCGCCAGCAGCCCCAGGACAGGGTCCGACACCGGGGAGCTGTTTTTT. Amino acids: CASSPRTGSDTGELFF. The whole variable domain, remainder taken from reference TRBV5-1 and TRBJ2-2, is KAGVTQTPRYLIKTRGQQVTLSCSPISGHRSVSWYQQTPGQGLQFLFEYFSETQRNKGNFPGRFSGRQFSNSRSEMNVSTLELGDSALYLCASSPRTGSDTGELFFGEGSRLTVL.

V usage is TRBV4-2 and J usage is TRBJ2-1, with D possibly TRBD1 on 6 matching bases. From germline, CDR1 is LGHNA and CDR2 YNFKEQ. The CDR3 spans 14 residues. Trimming removed 2 bases from V and 4 bases from J, with 9 bases in between. In DNA, the CDR3 is TGTGCCAGCAGCCAACCCGGACAGTACAATGAGCAGTTCTTC. It yields the protein CASSQPGQYNEQFF.

This chain connects TRBV2 to TRBJ2-3, with D unresolved. The CDR3 contains 13 residues. From germline, CDR1 is SNHLY and CDR2 FYNNEI. V lost 7 bases, J lost 2 bases, and 10 bases lay in between. The CDR3 reads CASTIRVTDTQYF. The CDR3 region has the DNA TGTGCCAGCACCATACGGGTCACAGATACGCAGTATTTT.

The chain combines TRBV5-4 with TRBJ2-2; the match to TRBD1 covers 10 bases. Germline V CDR1 and CDR2: SGHNT, YYREEE (reference sequence). The ends lost 4 bases at V and 6 bases at J; junction bases unmatched: 9. The CDR3 has 16 amino acids. DNA of the CDR3: TGTGCCAGCAGCCCGGACCCCGACAGGGGGCCCGGGGAGCTGTTTTTT. Translated: CASSPDPDRGPGELFF.

The chain combines TRBV11-3 with TRBJ1-1; D remains ambiguous. V was shortened by 5 bases and J by 2 bases, with 12 bases between the two germline ends. The CDR3 spans 14 residues. Germline CDR1 SGHNT, CDR2 YENEEA. CDR3 residues: CASSRLGPNTEAFF. The CDR3, as DNA: TGTGCCAGCAGCCGCCTGGGCCCAAACACTGAAGCTTTCTTT.

This sequence joins TRBV5-1 and TRBJ2-3, with TRBD1 as a possible D gene (6 bases). V gave up 4 bases and J gave up 2 bases, with 14 bases separating them. Looked up from germline, CDR1 is SGHRS and CDR2 is YFSETQ. The CDR3 length is 15 residues. The CDR3 sequence is CASSTSGAHTDTQYF. The CDR3, as DNA: TGCGCCAGCAGCACCTCAGGGGCTCACACAGATACGCAGTATTTT.

The chain employs TRBV20-1 and TRBJ1-6; D gene ambiguous. The CDR3 is 10 amino acids. CDR1 and CDR2 from the germline V gene are DFQATT and SNEGSKA (reference sequence). V gave up 6 bases and J gave up 13 bases, with 10 bases separating them. The CDR3 reads CSARYGPLHF. For the CDR3, the DNA is TGCAGTGCCCGGTACGGGCCCCTCCACTTT.

J is TRBJ2-1 and V is TRBV27; 11 nucleotides match TRBD2. J was trimmed by 3 bases and V by 2 bases; bases with no gene match: 0. CDR1 and CDR2 (germline): MNHEY, SMNVEV (reference sequence). This CDR3 has 15 residues. CDR3 sequence reads: CASSLGLAGYNEQFF. The CDR3, as DNA: TGTGCCAGCAGTTTAGGACTAGCGGGCTACAATGAGCAGTTCTTC.